This entry describes one T cell receptor (beta chain). Which antigen it targets is not known. Within one base of it there is no much larger clone, and no base qualities were kept. This sample's treatment or condition label indicates: live attenuated yellow fever vaccine strain. A standard Ficoll-Paque protocol was used to isolate PBMCs from peripheral blood. CD4 and CD8 T-cell fractions were isolated with Dynabeads CD4 and CD8 positive selection kits. RNA was extracted with TriZol from bulk PBMCs, CD4 and CD8 fractions, and dextramer-positive and dextramer-negative fractions. The data stem from a study of T cells after yellow fever vaccination (dated by TCRdb to about 2019). Looking at the study overall: The SMART-Seq v4 Ultra Low Input RNA kit was used to prepare libraries from fractions with low cell numbers. Bulk TCR alpha and beta repertoires were sequenced longitudinally to track T-cell clones before and after primary and booster YFV17D yellow fever vaccination. Two healthy male donors, one aged 18 to 30 and one aged 30 to 40 years, were included in the cohort. Blood was collected at multiple timepoints before and after primary and secondary immunization, and bulk PBMC replicates and cell subsets were isolated.

Sequencing instrument: Illumina NovaSeq 6000. TCR cDNA was made using 5'RACE template switching, a step that added a universal primer site and unique molecular identifiers. Priming of cDNA synthesis was performed from both the TCR alpha and TCR beta constant segments. Libraries were amplified in two PCR steps, with sample barcodes and sequencing adapters added in the second step. Libraries were sequenced on Illumina HiSeq 2500 (2x100 bp) or NovaSeq (2x150 bp). In the authors' own workflow: Reads were demultiplexed and collapsed into UMI consensus sequences with MIGEC, and V(D)J alignment was performed with MiXCR. Vaccine-responding clonotypes were identified with edgeR using replicate PBMC samples, with FDR below 0.01 and a log2 fold change above 5 up to day 15 being required. Each bulk clonotype was labeled CD4 or CD8 based on which sequenced repertoire, CD4 or CD8, contained the clonotype at higher abundance. The public reads were run again by TCRdb, first through fastp at Q25 and then through MiXCR, and only productive beta chains were kept. Each CDR3 protein appears once, grouped with its most common genes and DNA. The V and J calls were not made by the authors but by TCRdb's processing. This sample has about 220,000 distinct CDR3 sequences in its table, and roughly 3.3% of those were observed once. In total, the top ten clones hold approximately 3% of the sample.

What the study reported, not specific to this receptor: Most clones expanded after primary vaccination were re-detected after the booster (almost 97% of CD4 and 80% to 90% of CD8), suggesting broad memory maintenance. Computational filtering was needed because FACS-sorted repertoires could contain abundant contaminating clonotypes from the bulk population. Because the study included only a couple of donors, the extent to which the findings can be generalized is limited. Compared with the primary T-cell response, the secondary T-cell response was faster but weaker, reaching its peak on day 5 rather than on day 15. A small fraction of clonotypes appeared in both the CD4 and CD8 compartments, likely as a result of convergent recombination.

Looking up the germline V gene yields CDR1 MGHRA and CDR2 YSYEKL. The germline ends are 29 bases apart after V is trimmed by 5 bases and J by 4 bases. The CDR3, cysteine through phenylalanine, is 19 amino acids long. This entry keeps only the CDR3 DNA: 57 bases, framed from base 1. Sequenced material: CD4+ T cells sorted from PBMCs, taken 10 days after the yellow fever booster vaccination. The sequence links TRBV4-1 to TRBJ1-1, and possibly TRBD1, on 5 matching bases. This clonotype was sampled from a young man who received the YFV17D yellow fever vaccine. The encoded CDR3 is CASSKWSIGRDRVGTEAFF. The bases read TGCGCCAGCAGCAAATGGTCCATTGGCAGGGATCGAGTGGGCACTGAAGCTTTCTTT.